This T cell receptor beta chain emerged from a study of technical replicates of blood from several donors (dated by TCRdb to about 2017). The CDR3 measures 12 amino acids from cysteine to phenylalanine. Only the CDR3 DNA is retained, 36 bases long and in frame from the first base. CDR1 and CDR2 are drawn from the germline V gene: MDHEN, SYDVKM. V lost 6 bases and J lost 5 bases, and the count of bases not matched to a germline gene is 3. Details on this clone: No antigen is known for it. There are no base qualities to consult, and no much larger clone falls within one base.

The library was generated by the immunoSEQ multiplex PCR assay. In TCRdb, the immuneACCESS table is reduced to in-frame sequences with V and J assigned. These tables do not hold every clone; where another copy was compared, an unresolved V gene accounts for under half, and the others remain unexplained. The sample profile shows some 13,000 clones; nearly 80% of them were found once. About 12% of the sample belongs to the ten largest clones. Rearrangement joined TRBV28 to TRBJ2-5; 7 central bases correspond to TRBD1. This clonotype originated in a human donor in good health. The sequencing sample was made of PBMCs. DNA sequence: TGTGCCAGCAGAGACAGGGTGGAGACCCAGTACTTC. The translation is CASRDRVETQYF.